Below are 6 T cell receptor beta chains sequenced from a single sample in a study of T cell responses to AZD1222 COVID-19 vaccine. Repertoires were generated with immunoSEQ multiplex PCR, while TCRdb's copy carries only in-frame clones and drops some. The sample shows 110,000 or so clones, about 91% of them seen only once. This specimen consisted of peripheral blood, obtained 28 days after the second AZD1222 dose. The origin of the receptors is an adult who received the AZD1222 COVID-19 vaccine.

The genes are TRBV3-1 (or the pseudogene TRBV3-2) and TRBJ1-4; D gene ambiguous. The germline V gene has CDR1 LGHDT and CDR2 YNNKEL (reference sequence). V lost 5 bases, J lost 0 bases, and 13 bases lay in between. The CDR3 has 16 residues. The CDR3 protein is CASSSGSRSTNEKLFF. The CDR3 DNA follows: TGTGCCAGCAGCTCGGGATCCCGTTCAACTAATGAAAAACTGTTTTTT.

The chain couples TRBV6-4 to TRBJ2-3; tentative D call: TRBD2 (6 bases). The CDR3 has 15 residues. The V and J ends lost 0 bases and 0 bases respectively, with 7 bases between them. Germline assignment: CDR1 MRHNA and CDR2 SNTAGT. The CDR3 spells CASSDSAGSTDTQYF. The DNA for the CDR3 is TGTGCCAGCAGTGACTCGGCGGGGAGCACAGATACGCAGTATTTT.

The gene calls are TRBV7-2 and TRBJ2-5; tentative D call: TRBD1 (6 bases). This CDR3 is built from 14 residues. V was shortened by 6 bases and J by 5 bases, with 16 bases between the two germline ends. Germline CDR1 and CDR2: SGHTA and FQGNSA. In DNA form, the CDR3 reads TGTGCCAGCAGTTCCCGGACAGTGGTGGAGACCCAGTACTTC. This sequence encodes CASSSRTVVETQYF.

V and J are TRBV12-5 and TRBJ1-1; the D is unclear. With 1 base removed from V and 1 base from J, the gap between germline ends came to 4 bases. CDR3 size: 13 residues. Germline CDR1 and CDR2: LGHNT and FRNRAP. CDR3 protein: CASGLESNTEAFF. The CDR3 bases are TGTGCTAGTGGTTTGGAGTCGAACACTGAAGCTTTCTTT.

The rearrangement links TRBV6-4 to TRBJ2-2, with D unresolved. This CDR3 comprises 16 residues. V was cut by 2 bases and J by 6 bases, with 16 bases left in between. The germline CDR1 and CDR2 sequences are MRHNA and SNTAGT. The CDR3 spells CASSDEARTPPGELFF. CDR3 coding DNA: TGTGCCAGCAGTGACGAGGCTAGGACCCCTCCCGGGGAGCTGTTTTTT.

This clone was recorded once. This chain links TRBV16 with TRBJ1-1; D not resolved. CDR3 size: 12 residues. Deletions cut 0 bases from V and 4 bases from J, with 3 bases between. Germline V gene sequence: CDR1 KGHSY, CDR2 FQNENV. The CDR3 DNA reads as TGTGCCAGCAGCCAATCAGTCACTGAAGCTTTCTTT. This encodes CASSQSVTEAFF.